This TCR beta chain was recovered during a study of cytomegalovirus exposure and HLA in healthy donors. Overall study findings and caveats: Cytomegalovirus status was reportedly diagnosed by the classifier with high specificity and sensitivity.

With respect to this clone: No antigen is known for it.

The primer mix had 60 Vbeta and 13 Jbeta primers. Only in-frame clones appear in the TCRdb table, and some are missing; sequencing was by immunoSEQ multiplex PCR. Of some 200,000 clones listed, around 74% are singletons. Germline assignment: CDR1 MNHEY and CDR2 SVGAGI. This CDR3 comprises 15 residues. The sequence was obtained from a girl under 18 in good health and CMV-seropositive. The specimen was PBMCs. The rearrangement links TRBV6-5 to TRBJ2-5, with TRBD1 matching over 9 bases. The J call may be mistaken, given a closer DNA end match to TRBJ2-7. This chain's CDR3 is CASSYTGTGTYEQYF. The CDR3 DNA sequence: TGTGCCAGCAGTTACACCGGGACAGGGACCTACGAGCAGTACTTC.